This passage covers 20 T cell receptor beta chains from one sample sequenced in a study of T cell repertoires in cytomegalovirus infection (dated 2019 in TCRdb). Read against the paper, the sample's treatment or condition label means: in vitro stimulation with specific CMV peptide epitopes to enrich CMV-specific T cells. Sequencing instrument: Illumina HiSeq 1500. TCRdb applied fastp at Q25 and MiXCR to the public reads, then kept only in-frame beta chains. Entries that share a CDR3 protein sequence are merged under the most common genes and DNA. This sample comprises about 470,000 distinct CDR3 sequences, about 42% of them detected only once. The ten largest clones capture about 39% of the sample. These receptors have no known antigen. This material consisted of cultured PBMCs, taken from culture after CMV antigen stimulation. These receptors all come from a human donor in good health (CMV status not recorded). Some clones in this sample may be carry-over from other donors' samples.

This clonotype was detected only once. This sequence joins TRBV24-1 and TRBJ1-5; 9 bases agree with TRBD1. The trim removed 9 bases at V and 3 bases at J, leaving 5 bases unmatched. The germline V gene has CDR1 KGHDR and CDR2 SFDVKD. The CDR3 has 14 residues. CDR3 sequence: CATAGTGLNQPQHF. CDR3 DNA: TGTGCCACCGCCGGGACAGGGCTCAATCAGCCCCAGCATTTT.

Written as DNA, the CDR3 is TGTGCCAGCAGTCCGTGGACTAGCGGGAGTTCCCACAATGAGCAGTTCTTC. This gives the protein CASSPWTSGSSHNEQFF. The gene calls are TRBV12-3 or TRBV12-4 and TRBJ2-1; 13 positions agree with TRBD2. V dropped 5 bases and J dropped 5; count of bases not matched to a gene: 9. The CDR3 runs to 17 residues.

This chain joins TRBV7-8 and TRBJ1-5, with TRBD1 identical over 9 bases. This CDR3 has 15 residues. Per the germline V gene, CDR1 is SGHVS and CDR2 is FQNEAQ. After removal of 5 bases from V and 3 bases from J, the junction contained 5 bases not matched to a gene. CDR3 DNA: TGTGCCAGCAGCCGGGACAGGGCCCCCAATCAGCCCCAGCATTTT. The encoded protein is CASSRDRAPNQPQHF.

This clonotype occurred once. The genes are TRBV18 and TRBJ1-2; maybe TRBD1 (6 bases). The germline CDR1 and CDR2 sequences are KGHSH and LQKENI. The CDR3 consists of 14 residues. Trimming shortened V by 3 bases and J by 3 bases, and 11 bases separated the two germline ends. The CDR3 loop is CASSPGGLDYGYTF. The CDR3 DNA sequence: TGTGCCAGCTCACCGGGGGGCTTGGACTATGGCTACACCTTC. The whole variable domain, remainder taken from reference TRBV18 and TRBJ1-2, is NAGVMQNPRHLVRRRGQEARLRCSPMKGHSHVYWYRQLPEEGLKFMVYLQKENIIDESGMPKERFSAEFPKEGPSILRIQQVVRGDSAAYFCASSPGGLDYGYTFGSGTRLTVV.

This chain uses TRBV20-1 with TRBJ2-3; D is undetermined. This CDR3 spans 13 amino acids. Trimming took off 4 bases at V and 2 bases at J, with 10 bases between the two ends. Germline loops: CDR1 DFQATT, CDR2 SNEGSKA (reference sequence). The CDR3 here is CSATPSTTDTQYF. The CDR3, as DNA: TGCAGTGCTACCCCATCGACCACAGATACGCAGTATTTT.

This clonotype was recorded a few times. The V gene is TRBV6-2 or TRBV6-3, the J gene TRBJ2-1; D unclear. Germline CDR1 MNHEY, CDR2 SVGEGT. This CDR3 has 12 residues. Trimming pared 7 bases from V and 2 bases from J, leaving 6 bases between. The CDR3 region is CASTGPYNEQFF. CDR3 sequence (DNA): TGTGCCAGCACGGGTCCCTACAATGAGCAGTTCTTC.

This clonotype was observed a single time. The chain has TRBV19 and TRBJ2-7; D call uncertain. Trimming cost V 3 bases and J 3 bases, with 15 bases left between them. Per germline, CDR1 LNHDA and CDR2 SQIVND (reference sequence). The CDR3 length is 15 residues. This chain's CDR3 is CASSIGPHTRYEQYF. In DNA, the CDR3 is TGTGCCAGTAGTATTGGCCCCCACACTCGCTACGAGCAGTACTTC.

This sequence joins TRBV28 and TRBJ1-1, with D maybe TRBD1 (6 bases). CDR1 and CDR2 (germline): MDHEN, SYDVKM. V dropped 6 bases and J dropped 1 base, with 18 bases sitting between them. This CDR3 has 16 residues. The CDR3 nucleotides read TGTGCCAGCAGCCCGCCGGGGGGCGTAGGGAACACTGAAGCTTTCTTT. It is translated as CASSPPGGVGNTEAFF.

V is TRBV6-6 and J is TRBJ1-2; 8 positions match TRBD1. Trimming took 6 bases from V and 2 from J; bases not matched to a gene: 11. The CDR3 covers 16 residues. Germline V gene lookup returns CDR1 MNHNY and CDR2 SVGAGI (reference sequence). The CDR3 protein is CASRAPNRGTNYGYTF. The CDR3 region has the DNA TGTGCCAGCAGGGCGCCTAACAGGGGGACAAACTATGGCTACACCTTC.

The chain recombines TRBV9 with TRBJ2-5; 9 positions match TRBD2. Germline V gene sequence: CDR1 SGDLS, CDR2 YYNGEE. Trimming took 6 bases from V and 2 from J; bases not matched to a gene: 2. CDR3 length: 13 amino acids. This CDR3 reads CASTSGEQETQYF. In DNA form, the CDR3 reads TGTGCCAGCACTAGCGGGGAACAAGAGACCCAGTACTTC.

This clonotype showed up many times. The gene calls are TRBV7-2 and TRBJ2-5, with 9 bases matching TRBD1. Germline assignment: CDR1 SGHTA and CDR2 FQGNSA. The CDR3 is 15 amino acids. Trimming removed 1 base from V and 3 bases from J; junction bases left unmatched: 3. For the CDR3, the DNA is TGTGCCAGCAGCTTAGGAGGACAGGGGAAAGAGACCCAGTACTTC. This encodes CASSLGGQGKETQYF.

The V gene is TRBV11-2, the J gene TRBJ1-2, with no clear D. CDR1 is SGHAT and CDR2 is FQNNGV in the germline V gene. The CDR3 runs to 13 residues. CDR3 loop: CAGRPGPDYGYTF. In DNA, the CDR3 is TGTGCTGGACGTCCCGGGCCGGACTATGGCTACACCTTC.

The genes are TRBV7-2 and TRBJ1-2; D perhaps matches TRBD1 (6 bases). Germline assignment: CDR1 SGHTA and CDR2 FQGNSA. The CDR3 has 15 residues. V dropped 7 bases and J dropped 5 bases, with 20 bases sitting between them. CDR3 residues: CASTGGRAGRYGYTF. CDR3 nucleotide sequence: TGTGCCAGCACGGGGGGCAGGGCGGGGAGATATGGCTACACCTTC.

This clonotype was detected only a few times. This chain uses TRBV5-6 with TRBJ2-3; no reliable D call. The length of the CDR3 is 13 residues. In germline, CDR1 is SGHDT, CDR2 YYEEEE. V lost 4 bases and J 2 bases, leaving 8 bases between the germline ends. The CDR3 DNA sequence: TGTGCCAGCAGCCCTGAGAACACAGATACGCAGTATTTT. Protein product: CASSPENTDTQYF.

This clonotype was recorded at least ten times. The chain recombines TRBV6-5 with TRBJ2-7; D is unresolved. The CDR3 has 16 residues. Germline V gives CDR1 MNHEY, CDR2 SVGAGI. The V gene lost 0 bases and the J gene lost 4 bases, with 16 bases spanning the gap. The CDR3 here is CASSYSFGRALYEQYF. CDR3 in DNA: TGTGCCAGCAGTTACTCTTTCGGTAGGGCTTTGTACGAGCAGTACTTC.

At least ten counts were recorded for this clonotype. The chain carries TRBV7-2 and TRBJ2-5; 12 bases line up with TRBD2. Germline V gene lookup returns CDR1 SGHTA and CDR2 FQGNSA. The CDR3 spans 16 residues. With V trimmed by 4 bases and J by 2 bases, 5 bases remained unmatched. As DNA, the CDR3 is TGTGCCAGCAGCTCGACTAGCGGGAGCCCTCAAGAGACCCAGTACTTC. It is translated as CASSSTSGSPQETQYF.

V gene TRBV2 combines with J gene TRBJ2-5; D is ambiguous. V was cut by 3 bases and J by 5 bases, with 4 bases left in between. Germline CDR1 reads SNHLY; CDR2 reads FYNNEI. This CDR3 region has 11 residues. CDR3 nucleotide sequence: TGTGCCAGCAGTGAGGAGGAGACCCAGTACTTC. Amino acid sequence: CASSEEETQYF.

This chain uses TRBV11-2 with TRBJ2-1; no definite D call. Germline assignment: CDR1 SGHAT and CDR2 FQNNGV. This CDR3 is built from 13 residues. Between the trimmed V and J ends, which lost 5 bases and 5 bases, there was a span of 10 bases. The CDR3 loop reads CASSPPGHNEQFF. CDR3 nucleotide sequence: TGTGCCAGCAGCCCTCCAGGACACAATGAGCAGTTCTTC.

This clonotype was seen a few times. The gene calls are TRBV27 and TRBJ2-3; TRBD2 matches at 10 bases. Germline-derived CDR1 and CDR2 are MNHEY and SMNVEV (reference sequence). The trim removed 6 bases at V and 4 bases at J, leaving 25 bases unmatched. The CDR3 runs 21 residues. The CDR3 sequence: CASSYLQRGGLLVPTPDTQYF. In DNA, the CDR3 is TGTGCCAGCAGCTATCTCCAGCGGGGGGGCTTGTTGGTACCCACTCCAGATACGCAGTATTTT.

This clonotype was picked up a small number of times. The chain has TRBV7-8 and TRBJ1-5, with 7 bases lining up with TRBD1. CDR3 length: 19 amino acids. The V segment lost 2 bases and the J segment 3 bases; nucleotides outside the gene matches: 16. Germline-derived CDR1 and CDR2 are SGHVS and FQNEAQ. The CDR3 loop is CASSLRARTGPIYNQPQHF. CDR3 in DNA: TGTGCCAGCAGCTTAAGGGCACGGACAGGCCCAATATACAATCAGCCCCAGCATTTT.